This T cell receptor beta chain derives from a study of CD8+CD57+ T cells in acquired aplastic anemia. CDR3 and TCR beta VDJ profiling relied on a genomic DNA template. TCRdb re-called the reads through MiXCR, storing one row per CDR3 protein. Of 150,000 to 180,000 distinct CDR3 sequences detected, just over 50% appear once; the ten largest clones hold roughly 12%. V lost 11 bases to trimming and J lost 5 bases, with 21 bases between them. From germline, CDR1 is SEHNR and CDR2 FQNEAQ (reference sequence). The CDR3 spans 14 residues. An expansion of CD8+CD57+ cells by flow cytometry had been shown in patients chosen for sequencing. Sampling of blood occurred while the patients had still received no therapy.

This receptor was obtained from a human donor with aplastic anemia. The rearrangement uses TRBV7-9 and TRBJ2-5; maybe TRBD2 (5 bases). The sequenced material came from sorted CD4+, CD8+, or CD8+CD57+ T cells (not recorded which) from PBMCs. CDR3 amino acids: CAVPRENHVETQYF. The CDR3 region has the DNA TGTGCCGTCCCCCGGGAAAACCACGTTGAGACCCAGTACTTC.